The next 25 T cell receptor beta chains were all read from a single sample in a study of T cell responses to AZD1222 COVID-19 vaccine. Repertoires were generated with immunoSEQ multiplex PCR, while TCRdb's copy carries only in-frame clones and drops some. The sample lists some 140,000 clones, 92% occurring once. The specimen comprised peripheral blood, sampled on day 0 of AZD1222 vaccination. The receptors stem from an adult in good health.

This chain links TRBV7-9 with TRBJ1-5; unclear D gene. Trimming took 5 bases from V and 0 from J, leaving 14 bases between them. The length of the CDR3 is 16 residues. From germline, CDR1 is SEHNR and CDR2 FQNEAQ (reference sequence). The CDR3 here is CASSPGGSNSNQPQHF. DNA for the CDR3: TGTGCCAGCAGCCCAGGAGGCAGTAATAGCAATCAGCCCCAGCATTTT. The variable domain in full, with the rest retrieved from reference TRBV7-9 and TRBJ1-5, is DTGVSQNPRHKITKRGQNVTFRCDPISEHNRLYWYRQTLGQGPEFLTYFQNEAQLEKSRLLSDRFSAERPKGSFSTLEIQRTEQGDSAMYLCASSPGGSNSNQPQHFGDGTRLSIL.

This chain joins TRBV30 and TRBJ2-3; weak D call: TRBD2 (6 bases). CDR3 length: 17 amino acids. Germline CDR1 reads GTSNPN; CDR2 reads SVGIG (reference sequence). With 2 bases removed from V and 6 bases from J, the gap between germline ends came to 24 bases. CDR3 sequence: CAWSIDPGTPAKDTQYF. CDR3 in DNA: TGTGCCTGGAGTATCGACCCCGGGACTCCCGCAAAGGATACGCAGTATTTT. Full variable domain (missing parts from reference TRBV30 and TRBJ2-3): SQTIHQWPATLVQPVGSPLSLECTVEGTSNPNLYWYRQAAGRGLQLLFYSVGIGQISSEVPQNLSASRPQDRQFILSSKKLLLSDSGFYLCAWSIDPGTPAKDTQYFGPGTRLTVL.

This sequence joins TRBV5-4 and TRBJ1-2; D is unclear. The CDR3 is made up of 13 amino acids. The V end was cut by 5 bases, the J end by 4 bases, with 12 bases between. Germline V lookup: CDR1 SGHNT, CDR2 YYREEE (reference sequence). The CDR3 sequence: CASRDRATYGYTF. The CDR3 DNA sequence: TGTGCCAGCAGGGACCGGGCTACCTATGGCTACACCTTC.

CDR3: CASSLRGRGEYGYTF. CDR3 in DNA: TGTGCCAGTAGTCTCCGTGGCAGGGGCGAGTATGGCTACACCTTC. The V call is TRBV19, the J call TRBJ1-2; D may be TRBD1 (6 bases). The germline V and J ends were trimmed by 5 bases and 5 bases, with 18 bases remaining between them. Germline V gene sequence: CDR1 LNHDA, CDR2 SQIVND (reference sequence). The CDR3 sequence is 15 residues long.

This clone was counted once. The V and J genes are TRBV19 and TRBJ1-5, with D unresolved. Between the trimmed V and J ends, which lost 9 bases and 0 bases, there was a span of 9 bases. CDR1 and CDR2 from the germline V gene are LNHDA and SQIVND (reference sequence). The CDR3 covers 13 residues. CDR3 nucleotides: TGTGCCAGCCAATCCGTTAGCAATCAGCCCCAGCATTTT. This encodes CASQSVSNQPQHF.

V usage is TRBV30 and J usage is TRBJ2-1; the D is unclear. CDR1 GTSNPN and CDR2 SVGIG come from the germline V gene (reference sequence). CDR3 size: 12 residues. V was pared by 3 bases and J by 8 bases, with 11 bases between. The CDR3 DNA reads TGTGCCTGGAGCTTTTATGTATATGAGCAGTTCTTC. Amino acids: CAWSFYVYEQFF.

V is TRBV4-1 and J is TRBJ2-1, with a tentative D call TRBD2 (6 bases). This CDR3 contains 16 residues. CDR1 and CDR2 from the germline V gene are MGHRA and YSYEKL. The ends were cut back, 3 bases at V and 8 bases at J, with 20 bases in the middle. This CDR3 is CASSHYRDLGQDEQFF. Written as DNA, the CDR3 is TGCGCCAGCAGCCATTACCGGGACTTAGGCCAGGATGAGCAGTTCTTC.

The chain recombines TRBV7-8 with TRBJ1-6, with unresolved D. Germline V gene lookup returns CDR1 SGHVS and CDR2 FQNEAQ. V was pared by 5 bases and J by 12 bases, with 17 bases between. CDR3 size: 14 residues. CDR3: CASSHERSLGPLHF. The DNA of the CDR3 is TGTGCCAGCAGCCATGAAAGGTCTCTCGGACCCCTCCACTTT.

The V gene is TRBV27, the J gene TRBJ2-1, with D perhaps assigned TRBD1 or TRBD2 (5 bases each). The germline V gene has CDR1 MNHEY and CDR2 SMNVEV (reference sequence). Trimming removed 4 bases at V and 9 bases at J, with 25 bases between. The CDR3 length is 17 residues. The CDR3 sequence is CASSSPQFLGALTEQFF. In nucleotides, the CDR3 is TGTGCCAGCAGTTCCCCACAGTTCCTCGGGGCATTGACTGAGCAGTTCTTC.

This clone was recorded a few times. The genes are TRBV4-2 and TRBJ2-7, with D possibly matching TRBD2 (5 bases). CDR1 is LGHNA and CDR2 is YNFKEQ in the germline V gene. The CDR3 has 16 residues. V was trimmed by 0 bases and J by 0 bases, leaving 12 bases between them. The CDR3 region has the DNA TGTGCCAGCAGCCAAGAAAGCGGAGCCAGCTCCTACGAGCAGTACTTC. Encoded protein: CASSQESGASSYEQYF.

A single count supports this clone. The chain recombines TRBV5-1 with TRBJ2-1; possibly TRBD2 for D (6 bases). Germline loops: CDR1 SGHRS, CDR2 YFSETQ. V was cut by 3 bases and J by 6 bases, with 16 bases left in between. The CDR3 extends over 15 amino acids. In nucleotides, the CDR3 is TGCGCCAGCAGCTGGGCCTTAGGGACTGCCAATGAGCAGTTCTTC. Encoded protein: CASSWALGTANEQFF. The entire variable domain, with the rest obtained from reference TRBV5-1 and TRBJ2-1, is as follows: KAGVTQTPRYLIKTRGQQVTLSCSPISGHRSVSWYQQTPGQGLQFLFEYFSETQRNKGNFPGRFSGRQFSNSRSEMNVSTLELGDSALYLCASSWALGTANEQFFGPGTRLTVL.

The gene calls are TRBV11-1 and TRBJ2-3; D remains ambiguous. Germline loops: CDR1 SGHAT, CDR2 FQDESV (reference sequence). V was cut by 4 bases and J by 3 bases, with 8 bases left in between. The CDR3 has 13 amino acids. The DNA of the CDR3 is TGTGCCAGCAGCTCCGTTGGGACAGATACGCAGTATTTT. As protein: CASSSVGTDTQYF.

This sequence joins TRBV28 and TRBJ2-5; D may be TRBD1 or TRBD2 (6 bases each). Germline lookup yields CDR1 MDHEN and CDR2 SYDVKM. The V and J ends lost 8 bases and 1 base respectively, with 14 bases between them. The CDR3 extends over 14 amino acids. The CDR3 here is CASLSGEAQETQYF. CDR3 nucleotide sequence: TGTGCCAGCCTCTCAGGGGAGGCCCAAGAGACCCAGTACTTC.

The chain has TRBV19 and TRBJ2-3; perhaps TRBD1 as D (5 bases). CDR1 and CDR2 from the germline V gene are LNHDA and SQIVND (reference sequence). The V and J ends lost 4 bases and 7 bases respectively, with 18 bases between them. The CDR3 totals 15 residues. CDR3 sequence: CASSTYRNDDYTQYF. CDR3 nucleotide sequence: TGTGCCAGTAGTACTTACAGGAACGACGATTATACGCAGTATTTT.

This clone turned up a few times. The rearrangement joins TRBV4-2 to TRBJ2-1, with TRBD1 matching over 7 bases. This CDR3 has 14 amino acids. Germline CDR1 reads LGHNA; CDR2 reads YNFKEQ. Unmatched junction bases numbered 8, after V lost 1 base and J lost 11 bases. CDR3 amino acids: CASSQGIGGRQQFF. Written as DNA, the CDR3 is TGTGCCAGCAGCCAAGGGATAGGGGGCAGGCAGCAGTTCTTC.

This sequence joins TRBV6-5 and TRBJ1-5, with a possible D match to TRBD1 (6 bases). V was trimmed by 5 bases and J by 4 bases, leaving 9 bases between them. CDR3 length equals 13 residues. Germline V gene data show CDR1 as MNHEY and CDR2 as SVGAGI. The DNA for the CDR3 is TGTGCCAGCAGTCCTAGGGGGAATCAGCCCCAGCATTTT. Protein: CASSPRGNQPQHF.

The chain recombines TRBV10-3 with TRBJ1-2, with TRBD1 as a possible D gene (6 bases). Germline lookup yields CDR1 ENHRY and CDR2 SYGVKD. V was shortened by 6 bases and J by 4 bases, with 12 bases between the two germline ends. The length of the CDR3 is 13 residues. CDR3 in amino acids: CAIRTGQTYGYTF. The CDR3 DNA reads TGTGCCATCAGGACAGGACAGACCTATGGCTACACCTTC.

The rearrangement links TRBV7-9 to TRBJ2-5, with D hard to call. Germline CDR1 SEHNR, CDR2 FQNEAQ (reference sequence). The CDR3 spans 12 residues. V dropped 1 base and J dropped 5 bases, with 5 bases sitting between them. The CDR3 sequence is CASSLVGETQYF. Here the CDR3 DNA reads TGTGCCAGCAGCTTAGTTGGCGAGACCCAGTACTTC.

This chain uses TRBV28 with TRBJ2-5, with D perhaps matching TRBD2 (6 bases). CDR1 and CDR2 (germline): MDHEN, SYDVKM. The CDR3 sequence is 14 residues long. Trimming removed 5 bases at V and 6 bases at J, with 16 bases between. CDR3 DNA: TGTGCCAGCAGTCCTACTAGCACCGTTAAGACCCAGTACTTC. Its protein is CASSPTSTVKTQYF.

The rearrangement links TRBV30 to TRBJ2-7, with 11 bases fitting TRBD1. CDR3 length: 15 residues. Germline CDR1 reads GTSNPN; CDR2 reads SVGIG (reference sequence). After removal of 2 bases from V and 3 bases from J, the junction contained 6 bases not matched to a gene. CDR3 sequence: CAWSIKGTGGYEQYF. In DNA, the CDR3 is TGTGCCTGGAGTATTAAAGGGACAGGGGGCTACGAGCAGTACTTC. The complete variable domain, with remaining parts taken from reference TRBV30 and TRBJ2-7, reads SQTIHQWPATLVQPVGSPLSLECTVEGTSNPNLYWYRQAAGRGLQLLFYSVGIGQISSEVPQNLSASRPQDRQFILSSKKLLLSDSGFYLCAWSIKGTGGYEQYFGPGTRLTVT.

The chain carries TRBV7-3 and TRBJ1-1; D is unclear. The germline V and J ends were trimmed by 6 bases and 5 bases, with 16 bases remaining between them. Per germline, CDR1 SGHTA and CDR2 FQGTGA. This CDR3 comprises 14 residues. CDR3 sequence (DNA): TGTGCCAGCAGACAAGGTGGGCGGAAAACTGAAGCTTTCTTT. It is translated as CASRQGGRKTEAFF.

The chain employs TRBV7-8 and TRBJ1-5, with D perhaps matching TRBD1 (5 bases). In germline, CDR1 is SGHVS, CDR2 FQNEAQ. The germline V and J ends were trimmed by 5 bases and 7 bases, with 15 bases remaining between them. The CDR3 consists of 14 residues. CDR3: CASSLRVEGQPQHF. The CDR3 region has the DNA TGTGCCAGCAGCCTCAGGGTTGAAGGCCAGCCCCAGCATTTT.

This clone has only a few counts. The rearrangement links TRBV30 to TRBJ1-1; 8 bases line up with TRBD1. With 1 base clipped from V and 6 bases from J, the junction kept 10 bases outside the gene matches. CDR3 length: 15 amino acids. Germline CDR1 reads GTSNPN; CDR2 reads SVGIG (reference sequence). CDR3 region: CAWSAPGQDLPEAFF. The CDR3 nucleotides are TGTGCCTGGAGTGCGCCGGGACAGGACCTGCCTGAAGCTTTCTTT.

The rearrangement links TRBV29-1 to TRBJ2-7; a weak D match, TRBD2 (5 bases). Germline loops: CDR1 SQVTM, CDR2 ANQGSEA. The CDR3 length is 13 residues. The V end was cut by 6 bases, the J end by 5 bases, with 17 bases between. The CDR3 DNA sequence: TGCAGCGTGGGAGTGGCGGCCCATAACGAGCAGTACTTC. As protein: CSVGVAAHNEQYF.

This chain connects TRBV7-9 to TRBJ2-7, with D possibly being TRBD2 (5 bases). There are 13 residues in the CDR3. Germline values: CDR1 SEHNR, CDR2 FQNEAQ (reference sequence). Trimming took off 4 bases at V and 4 bases at J, with 11 bases between the two ends. The CDR3 region is CASSSLWEYEQYF. The CDR3 DNA reads as TGTGCCAGCAGCTCCCTGTGGGAGTACGAGCAGTACTTC.